This entry features one T cell receptor (beta chain) sequence. Its antigen is as yet unknown. These data originate in a study of vaccination and CD4 T cells after COVID-19. The sample's treatment: roughly 10-day PBMC culture with coronavirus spike peptide pools or control peptides (ViraFEST assay). At the Johns Hopkins FTIC core, DNA taken from cultured CD4+ T cells was sequenced by way of the Oncomine TCR Beta short-read assay. TCRdb passed the PCR reads through MiXCR, listing each CDR3 protein once. The profile shows more than 20,000 distinct CDR3 sequences, approximately 50% of them singletons. V was cut by 8 bases and J by 0 bases, with 11 bases left in between. The length of the CDR3 is 13 residues.

Sequencing was carried out using CD4+ T cells from blood, cultured in vitro. This sequence was found in a human donor who had recovered from COVID-19. The chain recombines TRBV12-3 or TRBV12-4 with TRBJ2-7; D gene uncertain. The chain's CDR3 is CASGVGSSYEQYF. CDR3 nucleotide sequence: TGTGCCAGCGGGGTCGGTAGCTCCTACGAGCAGTACTTC.